Listed here is a single T cell receptor (beta chain). Its ends do not fully match the called genes, so a read error is possible. Produced via immunoSEQ multiplex PCR; TCRdb's table is partial and in-frame only. The table lists fewer than 90,000 clones, just under 95% of them singletons. This specimen comes from a study of technical replicates of blood from four donors. CDR1 is MNHNS, CDR2 SASEGT, per germline. The CDR3 length is 16 residues. This clonotype originated in a human donor in good health. The V call is TRBV6-1, the J call TRBJ2-1; 8 bases map to TRBD1. Sequenced: T cells isolated from PBMCs. The CDR3 region is CSSSGARGLIFNEQFF. Here the CDR3 DNA reads TGTTCCAGCAGTGGGGCCAGGGGGCTCATTTTCAATGAGCAGTTCTTC.